This TCR beta chain came from a study of blood T cell repertoires in COVID-19. Data came from immunoSEQ multiplex PCR; TCRdb stores just in-frame clones and leaves some out. The sample has 25,000 to 30,000 clones, approximately 81% seen once. This CDR3 region has 17 residues. V was clipped by 3 bases and J by 0 bases, with 14 bases between them. CDR1 and CDR2 (germline): MNHEY, SMNVEV (reference sequence). Sequencing was done on a sample of peripheral blood. This receptor was obtained from a man at least 80 years old with active COVID-19. The gene calls are TRBV27 and TRBJ2-2; tentative D call: TRBD2 (7 bases). CDR3 protein: CASSFRGARANTGELFF. The CDR3 nucleotides read TGTGCCAGCAGTTTTCGGGGGGCTAGAGCGAACACCGGGGAGCTGTTTTTT.